Following are 15 T cell receptor beta chains from one sample sequenced in a study of blood T cell repertoires in COVID-19. Some clones are missing from TCRdb's copy, which holds only in-frame ones; the method was immunoSEQ multiplex PCR. The profile shows about 380,000 clones, about 85% of them singletons. The sequenced material came from peripheral blood. The origin of the receptors is a young woman with acute or convalescent COVID-19.

The chain employs TRBV19 and TRBJ2-2; D gene uncertain. The CDR3 length is 15 residues. V dropped 3 bases and J dropped 3 bases, with 11 bases sitting between them. CDR1 is LNHDA and CDR2 is SQIVND in the germline V gene (reference sequence). The CDR3 nucleotides are TGTGCCAGTAGTATCTGGGCAGATTACACCGGGGAGCTGTTTTTT. It translates to CASSIWADYTGELFF. The variable domain in full, with the rest retrieved from reference TRBV19 and TRBJ2-2, is DGGITQSPKYLFRKEGQNVTLSCEQNLNHDAMYWYRQDPGQGLRLIYYSQIVNDFQKGDIAEGYSVSREKKESFPLTVTSAQKNPTAFYLCASSIWADYTGELFFGEGSRLTVL.

V and J are TRBV9 and TRBJ1-6; 8 nucleotides agree with TRBD1. The germline V gene encodes CDR1 SGDLS and CDR2 YYNGEE. The CDR3 has 14 residues. J was trimmed by 9 bases and V by 3 bases; bases with no gene match: 5. The CDR3 is CASSEAGGGSPLHF. The CDR3 bases are TGTGCCAGCAGCGAGGCAGGGGGCGGTTCACCCCTCCACTTT. The full variable domain, completed using reference TRBV9 and TRBJ1-6, is DSGVTQTPKHLITATGQRVTLRCSPRSGDLSVYWYQQSLDQGLQFLIQYYNGEERAKGNILERFSAQQFPDLHSELNLSSLELGDSALYFCASSEAGGGSPLHFGNGTRLTVT.

V usage is TRBV10-3 and J usage is TRBJ1-2; D remains ambiguous. Trimming took off 6 bases at V and 4 bases at J, with 9 bases between the two ends. The CDR3 is 12 residues long. CDR1 is ENHRY and CDR2 is SYGVKD in the germline V gene. Here the CDR3 reads CAIRQRTYGYTF. The CDR3 DNA sequence: TGTGCCATCAGACAGCGGACCTATGGCTACACCTTC.

Written as DNA, the CDR3 is TGTGCCAGCAGCGTGGGACAACTTAATCAGCCCCAGCATTTT. Protein: CASSVGQLNQPQHF. The gene calls are TRBV5-5 and TRBJ1-5; maybe TRBD1 (6 bases). CDR3 length: 14 residues. Trimming stripped 4 bases from V and 4 bases from J, with 12 bases between. Germline CDR1 reads SGHKS; CDR2 reads YYEKEE (reference sequence).

This chain uses TRBV4-1 with TRBJ1-2; D unclear. V lost 0 bases and J 7 bases, leaving 15 bases between the germline ends. The CDR3 consists of 15 residues. The germline gives CDR1 MGHRA, CDR2 YSYEKL. CDR3 sequence reads: CASSQDEWRSRGYTF. The CDR3 DNA follows: TGCGCCAGCAGCCAAGATGAATGGAGGTCCCGTGGCTACACCTTC.

This chain joins TRBV7-3 and TRBJ2-3; TRBD2 agrees at 10 bases. Germline lookup yields CDR1 SGHTA and CDR2 FQGTGA. The CDR3 has 15 residues. With 5 bases clipped from V and 6 bases from J, the junction kept 8 bases outside the gene matches. Here the CDR3 DNA reads TGTGCCAGCAGCCAGACCGGGACTAGCGTGGATACGCAGTATTTT. Amino acids: CASSQTGTSVDTQYF.

V usage is TRBV7-2 and J usage is TRBJ1-5; D not resolved. CDR3 length: 17 residues. Germline V gene lookup returns CDR1 SGHTA and CDR2 FQGNSA. The V end lost 1 base, the J end lost 0 bases, and 13 bases lay between the germline ends. The CDR3 region has the DNA TGTGCCAGCAGCTTAGGTTGGGCAGGTTATAGCAATCAGCCCCAGCATTTT. Its protein is CASSLGWAGYSNQPQHF.

The V and J genes are TRBV5-1 and TRBJ2-3; 12 nucleotides align to TRBD2. Trimming cost V 0 bases and J 1 base; bases outside gene matches: 6. CDR3 length: 18 amino acids. CDR1 is SGHRS, CDR2 YFSETQ, per germline. The CDR3 loop reads CASSLAGLAGTGTDTQYF. CDR3 sequence (DNA): TGCGCCAGCAGCTTGGCGGGACTAGCGGGTACGGGCACAGATACGCAGTATTTT.

The genes are TRBV10-3 and TRBJ1-1, with a possible D match to TRBD1 (5 bases). V was trimmed by 2 bases and J by 1 base, leaving 8 bases between them. The germline V gene encodes CDR1 ENHRY and CDR2 SYGVKD. The CDR3 is 14 residues long. For the CDR3, the DNA is TGTGCCATCAGTGAGGGGGCGGAGAACACTGAAGCTTTCTTT. It codes for CAISEGAENTEAFF.

V is TRBV12-3 or TRBV12-4 and J is TRBJ2-3, with 7 positions matching TRBD1. The CDR3 has 13 residues. The ends lost 2 bases at V and 5 bases at J; junction bases unmatched: 1. The CDR3, as DNA: TGTGCCAGCAGTTTAACAGGGGAAGATACGCAGTATTTT. Translated, it gives CASSLTGEDTQYF.

The V call is TRBV20-1, the J call TRBJ2-1; TRBD2 agrees at 7 bases. Germline V gives CDR1 DFQATT, CDR2 SNEGSKA (reference sequence). This CDR3 is built from 11 residues. CDR3 protein: CAGLEYNEQFF. The CDR3 region has the DNA TGCGCCGGACTAGAGTACAATGAGCAGTTCTTC.

V usage is TRBV3-1 (or the pseudogene TRBV3-2) and J usage is TRBJ1-1; the D gene is possibly TRBD1 (5 bases). Trimming removed 7 bases at V and 0 bases at J, with 15 bases between. The CDR3 has 15 amino acids. CDR1 is LGHDT, CDR2 YNNKEL, per germline (reference sequence). The CDR3 DNA follows: TGTGCCAGCACCCCCGGGGGGATAATGAACACTGAAGCTTTCTTT. It is translated as CASTPGGIMNTEAFF.

The chain employs TRBV27 and TRBJ2-7; TRBD1 agrees at 8 bases. There are 15 residues in the CDR3. V trimming: 6 bases; J trimming: 6 bases; junction bases outside the gene matches: 13. Looked up from germline, CDR1 is MNHEY and CDR2 is SMNVEV (reference sequence). CDR3 sequence: CASSLQGQGSIEQYF. The CDR3 region has the DNA TGTGCCAGCAGCCTACAAGGACAGGGCTCAATCGAGCAGTACTTC.

The CDR3: CASSSSEYQGRQYF. The CDR3 DNA is TGTGCCAGCTCTTCTTCCGAGTATCAGGGTAGGCAGTACTTC. The V call is TRBV28, the J call TRBJ2-7, with D possibly being TRBD1 (5 bases). Per germline, CDR1 MDHEN and CDR2 SYDVKM. Trimming removed 8 bases at V and 9 bases at J, with 23 bases between. The length of the CDR3 is 14 residues. Drawing the rest from reference TRBV28 and TRBJ2-7, the complete variable domain is DVKVTQSSRYLVKRTGEKVFLECVQDMDHENMFWYRQDPGLGLRLIYFSYDVKMKEKGDIPEGYSVSREKKERFSLILESASTNQTSMYLCASSSSEYQGRQYFGPGTRLTVT.

This clone was observed a few times. V is TRBV7-2 and J is TRBJ2-5; a weak D match, TRBD1 (5 bases). This CDR3 has 14 amino acids. V was trimmed by 3 bases and J by 6 bases, leaving 14 bases between them. Germline lookup yields CDR1 SGHTA and CDR2 FQGNSA. The CDR3 here is CASSLNQGIQTQYF. DNA of the CDR3: TGTGCCAGCAGCTTGAACCAGGGAATCCAGACCCAGTACTTC.